Detailed here is one TCR beta chain. No antigen is known for it. Prepared libraries of TCR beta cDNA carried unique molecular identifiers. Some 500,000 cDNA molecules were recovered from an input of about 1 to 10 million T cells. Via MiXCR, TCRdb re-called the PCR reads, giving one row per CDR3 protein. The data hold roughly 410,000 distinct CDR3 sequences, with roughly 36% observed a single time. The CDR3 spans 13 residues. The germline gives CDR1 ENHRY, CDR2 SYGVKD. The V and J ends lost 2 bases and 10 bases respectively, with 12 bases between them. This entry is derived from a study of post-analysis software for immune sequencing data. Looking at the study overall: Included courses were relapsing-remitting and secondary progressive multiple sclerosis; progressive-relapsing multiple sclerosis was also included. Whole-study findings and limits: Strong co-clustering by F measure was evident for samples that had been prepared in the same batch. Several TRBV segments (TRBV5-6, TRBV5-1 and TRBV20-1 among them) occurred more frequently in patients than in controls. Diversity measured as normalized Chao1 was significantly lower in multiple sclerosis patients than in controls.

The receptor was isolated from a girl aged 5-17 years with multiple sclerosis. The chain recombines TRBV10-3 with TRBJ2-1; tentative D call: TRBD2 (6 bases). The specimen sequenced was blood. In DNA form, the CDR3 reads TGTGCCATCAGTGAGATGGAGGGTAAGGAGCAGTTCTTC. Its protein product is CAISEMEGKEQFF.